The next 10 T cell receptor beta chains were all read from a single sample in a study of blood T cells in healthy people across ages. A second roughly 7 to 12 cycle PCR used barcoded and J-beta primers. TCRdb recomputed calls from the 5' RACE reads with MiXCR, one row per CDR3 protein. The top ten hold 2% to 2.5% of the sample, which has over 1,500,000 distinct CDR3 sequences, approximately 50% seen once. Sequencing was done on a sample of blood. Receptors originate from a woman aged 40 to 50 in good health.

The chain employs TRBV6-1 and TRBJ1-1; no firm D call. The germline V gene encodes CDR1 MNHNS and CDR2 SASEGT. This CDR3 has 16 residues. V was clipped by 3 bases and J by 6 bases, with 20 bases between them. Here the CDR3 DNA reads TGTGCCAGCAGTGACCCCCGAGGAGCGGGAGGGCCTGAAGCTTTCTTT. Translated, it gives CASSDPRGAGGPEAFF.

The CDR3: CASHYTGGRTNSPLHF. DNA of the CDR3: TGTGCCAGCCATTATACGGGAGGCAGAACCAATTCACCCCTCCACTTT. The V and J genes are TRBV6-5 and TRBJ1-6; D uncertain. The germline V gene has CDR1 MNHEY and CDR2 SVGAGI. The CDR3 consists of 16 residues. Trimming pared 8 bases from V and 7 bases from J, leaving 21 bases between.

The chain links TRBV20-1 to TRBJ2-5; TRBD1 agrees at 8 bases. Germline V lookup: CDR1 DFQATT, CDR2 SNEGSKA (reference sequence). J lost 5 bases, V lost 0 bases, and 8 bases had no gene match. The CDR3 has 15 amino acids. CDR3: CSARDRTGRLETQYF. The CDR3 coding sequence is TGCAGTGCTAGAGACAGGACAGGGCGATTGGAGACCCAGTACTTC.

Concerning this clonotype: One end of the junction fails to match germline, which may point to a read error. The CDR3: CSVGPTSGGEAQYF. The CDR3, as DNA: TGCAGCGTCGGGCCGACTAGCGGGGGAGAGGCCCAGTACTTC. The J gene is TRBJ2-5, the V gene TRBV29-1; TRBD2 matches at 12 bases. Germline assignment: CDR1 SQVTM and CDR2 ANQGSEA. This CDR3 contains 14 residues.

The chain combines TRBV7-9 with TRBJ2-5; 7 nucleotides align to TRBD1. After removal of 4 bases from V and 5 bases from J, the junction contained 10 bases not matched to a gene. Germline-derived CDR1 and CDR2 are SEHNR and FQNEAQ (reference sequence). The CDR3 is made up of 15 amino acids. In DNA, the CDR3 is TGTGCCAGCAGCTCGAGCCCGACAGGGTCGGAGACCCAGTACTTC. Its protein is CASSSSPTGSETQYF.

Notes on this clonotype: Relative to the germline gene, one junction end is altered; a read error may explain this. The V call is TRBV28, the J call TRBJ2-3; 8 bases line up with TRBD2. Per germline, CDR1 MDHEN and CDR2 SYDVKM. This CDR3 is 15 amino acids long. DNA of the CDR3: TGTGCCGGCAGAGTAGCGGGGACTGACACAGATACGCAGTATTTT. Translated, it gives CAGRVAGTDTDTQYF.

The CDR3 loop is CASSLWASGGAEDTQYF. For the CDR3, the DNA is TGTGCCAGCAGCTTATGGGCCAGCGGGGGGGCCGAGGATACGCAGTATTTT. The V and J genes are TRBV7-3 and TRBJ2-3; TRBD2 agrees at 10 bases. V was pared by 2 bases and J by 6 bases, with 11 bases of the junction left unmatched. The germline CDR1 and CDR2 sequences are SGHTA and FQGTGA. This CDR3 spans 17 amino acids.

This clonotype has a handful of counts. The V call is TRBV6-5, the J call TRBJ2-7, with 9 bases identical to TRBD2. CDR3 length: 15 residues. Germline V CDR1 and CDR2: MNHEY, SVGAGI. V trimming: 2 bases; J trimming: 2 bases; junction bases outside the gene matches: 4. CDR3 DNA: TGTGCCAGCAGTTACCGGTCTAGCGGGGCCTACGAGCAGTACTTC. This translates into CASSYRSSGAYEQYF.

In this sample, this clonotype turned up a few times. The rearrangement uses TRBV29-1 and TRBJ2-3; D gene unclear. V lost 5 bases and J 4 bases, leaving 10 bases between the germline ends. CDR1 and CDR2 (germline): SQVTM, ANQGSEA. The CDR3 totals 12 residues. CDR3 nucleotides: TGCAGCGTTAACAAGGATTCAGATACGCAGTATTTT. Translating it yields CSVNKDSDTQYF.

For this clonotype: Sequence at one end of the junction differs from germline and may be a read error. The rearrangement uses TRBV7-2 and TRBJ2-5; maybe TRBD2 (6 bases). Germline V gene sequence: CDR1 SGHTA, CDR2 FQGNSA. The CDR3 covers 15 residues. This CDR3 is CASSLAGSVRETRYF. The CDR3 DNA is TGTGCCAGCAGCTTAGCGGGGAGCGTACGGGAGACCCGGTACTTC.